This T cell receptor beta chain was sequenced for a study of blood T cell repertoires in COVID-19. Only in-frame clones appear in the TCRdb table, and some are missing; sequencing was by immunoSEQ multiplex PCR. The table includes about 200,000 clones, approximately 87% detected once. V dropped 2 bases and J dropped 3 bases, with 5 bases sitting between them. This CDR3 is 12 amino acids long. Germline V gene sequence: CDR1 MNHEY, CDR2 SVGEGT. The sample was peripheral blood. The rearrangement links TRBV6-2 or TRBV6-3 to TRBJ2-7; D is unclear. The sequence was obtained from a man aged 55-75 years who had recovered from COVID-19. In nucleotides, the CDR3 is TGTGCCAGCAGTTACCCCAACTACGAGCAGTACTTC. Amino acid sequence: CASSYPNYEQYF.